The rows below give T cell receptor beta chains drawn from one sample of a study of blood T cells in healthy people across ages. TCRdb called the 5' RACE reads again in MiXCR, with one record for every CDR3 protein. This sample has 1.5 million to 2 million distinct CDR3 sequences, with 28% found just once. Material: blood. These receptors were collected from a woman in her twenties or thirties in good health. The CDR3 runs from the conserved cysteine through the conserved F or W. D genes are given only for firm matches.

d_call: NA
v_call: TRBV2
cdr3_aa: CASSAAIDYGYTF

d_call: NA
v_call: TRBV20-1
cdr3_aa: CSARFRNGTYEQYF

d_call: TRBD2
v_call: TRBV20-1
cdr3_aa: CSARLAGATYEQYF

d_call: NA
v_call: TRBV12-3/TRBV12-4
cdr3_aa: CASTTGSQPQHF

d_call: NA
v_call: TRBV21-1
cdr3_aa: CASSTGQMGHSPLHF

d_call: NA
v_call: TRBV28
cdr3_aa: CASSPSQFETQYF

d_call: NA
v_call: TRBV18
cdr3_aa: CASSPEVTGANVLTF

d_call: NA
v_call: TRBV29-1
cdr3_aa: CSTDFGAYGYTF

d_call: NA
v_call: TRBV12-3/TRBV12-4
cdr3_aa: CASRQTGGYNEQFF

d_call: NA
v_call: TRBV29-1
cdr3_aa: CSVQVHSNQPQHF

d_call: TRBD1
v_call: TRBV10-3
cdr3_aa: CAIRAEGQAEKLFF

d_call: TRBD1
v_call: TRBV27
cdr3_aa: CASSSGKGQNNSPLHF

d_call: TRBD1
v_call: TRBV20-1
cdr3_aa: CSARVGTGDPDTQYF

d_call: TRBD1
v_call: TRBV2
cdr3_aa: CASGQGWRDQPQHF

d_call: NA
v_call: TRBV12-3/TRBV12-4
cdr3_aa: CASSFWDLGNNKQFF

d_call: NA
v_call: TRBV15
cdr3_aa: CATSRDREDGYTF

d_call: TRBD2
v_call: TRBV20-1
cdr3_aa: CSASGGGTDTQYF

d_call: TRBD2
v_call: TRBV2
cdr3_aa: CASSSAQLAGNTDTQYF

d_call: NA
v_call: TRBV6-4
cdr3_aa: CASRRTGTGELFF

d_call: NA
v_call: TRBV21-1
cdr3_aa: CASSKGYRLGYTF

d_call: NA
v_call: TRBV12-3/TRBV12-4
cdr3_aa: CASSLAMGGYEQYF

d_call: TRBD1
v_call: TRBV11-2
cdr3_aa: CASSSDRGISYEQYF

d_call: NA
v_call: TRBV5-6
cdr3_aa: CASSSPLRQWGYTF

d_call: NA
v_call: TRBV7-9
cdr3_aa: CASSSSGQNHEQFF

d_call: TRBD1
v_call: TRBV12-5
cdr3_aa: CASGRQGWRQPQHF

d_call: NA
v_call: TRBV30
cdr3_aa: CAWTRPPNYGYTF

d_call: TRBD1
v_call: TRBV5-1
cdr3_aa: CASSPDREAGELFF

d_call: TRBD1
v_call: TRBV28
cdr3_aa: CASSLLQGRSGYTF

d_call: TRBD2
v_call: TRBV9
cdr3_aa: CASSVEGLAETDTQYF

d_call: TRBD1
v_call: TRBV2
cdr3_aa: CASSEDRTSPLHF

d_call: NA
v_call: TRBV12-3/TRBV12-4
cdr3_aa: CASSFNRFNYGYTF

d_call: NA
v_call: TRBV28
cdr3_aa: CAGSKIEQYF

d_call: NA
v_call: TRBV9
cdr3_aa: CASSGVFGYTF

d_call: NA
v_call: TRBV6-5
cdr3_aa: CASRYERTDYGYTF

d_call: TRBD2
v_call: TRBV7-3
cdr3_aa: CASSLGVGTSGGISSYNEQFF

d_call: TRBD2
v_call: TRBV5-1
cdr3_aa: CASSSTSGGAPETQYF

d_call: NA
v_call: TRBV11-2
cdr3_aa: CASSLVLLNTQYF

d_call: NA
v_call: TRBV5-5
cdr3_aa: CASSLVTGNTEAFF

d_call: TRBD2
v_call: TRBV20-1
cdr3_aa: CSARTSGSWADTQYF

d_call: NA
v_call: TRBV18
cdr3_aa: CASSPLEVSGGSWTEAFF

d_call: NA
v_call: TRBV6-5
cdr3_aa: CASSQGHEAFF

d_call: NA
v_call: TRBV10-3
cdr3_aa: CATTINPRGGAPSEQYF

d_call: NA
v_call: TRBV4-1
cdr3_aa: CASSPATKDTEAFF

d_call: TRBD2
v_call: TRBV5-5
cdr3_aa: CASSPLTSGRSNEQFF

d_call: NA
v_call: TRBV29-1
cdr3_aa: CSVVMWVRRTEAFF

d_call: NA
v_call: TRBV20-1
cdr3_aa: CSARVGGRANYGYTF

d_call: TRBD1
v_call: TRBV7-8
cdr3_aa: CASSFLTGGEQFF

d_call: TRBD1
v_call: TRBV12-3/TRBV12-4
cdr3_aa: CASRNAGTGDYEQYF

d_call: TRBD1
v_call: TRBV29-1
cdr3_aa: CSVEGTGNAGELFF

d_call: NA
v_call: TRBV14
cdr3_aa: CASSQDLGGRVYF

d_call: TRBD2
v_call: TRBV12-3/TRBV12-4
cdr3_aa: CASSPRTSGVKKDTQYF

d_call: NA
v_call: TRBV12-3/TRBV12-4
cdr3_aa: CASTPQENTGELFF

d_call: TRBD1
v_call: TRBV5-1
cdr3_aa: CASSFPGQGKDGELFF

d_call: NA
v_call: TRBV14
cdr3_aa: CASSQGDNYGYTF

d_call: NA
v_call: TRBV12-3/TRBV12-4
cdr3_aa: CASSFVSGNEQFF

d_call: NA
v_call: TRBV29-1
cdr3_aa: CSVGPSGQPRTQYF

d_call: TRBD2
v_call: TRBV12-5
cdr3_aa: CASGLPLLAGYEQYF

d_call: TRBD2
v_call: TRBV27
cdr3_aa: CASSFGGGVPYTQYF